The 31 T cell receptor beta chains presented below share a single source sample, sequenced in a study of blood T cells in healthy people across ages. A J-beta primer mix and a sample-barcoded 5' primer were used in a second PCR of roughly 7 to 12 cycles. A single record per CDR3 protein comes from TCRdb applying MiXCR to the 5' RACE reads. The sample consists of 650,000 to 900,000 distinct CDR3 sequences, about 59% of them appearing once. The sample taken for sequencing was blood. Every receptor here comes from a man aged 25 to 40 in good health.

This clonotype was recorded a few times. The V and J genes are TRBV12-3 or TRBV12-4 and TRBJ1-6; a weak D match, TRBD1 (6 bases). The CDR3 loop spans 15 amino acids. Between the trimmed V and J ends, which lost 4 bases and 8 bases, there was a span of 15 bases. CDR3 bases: TGTGCCAGCAGTTCGGAGGGGGGCGTCGATTCACCCCTCCACTTT. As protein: CASSSEGGVDSPLHF.

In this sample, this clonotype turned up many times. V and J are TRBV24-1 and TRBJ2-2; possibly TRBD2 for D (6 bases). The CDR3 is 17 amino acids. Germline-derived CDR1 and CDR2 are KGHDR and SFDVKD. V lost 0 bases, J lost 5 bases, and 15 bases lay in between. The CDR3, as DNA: TGTGCCACCAGTGATTTGTGGGAGGCTCGAGGAACCGGGGAGCTGTTTTTT. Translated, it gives CATSDLWEARGTGELFF.

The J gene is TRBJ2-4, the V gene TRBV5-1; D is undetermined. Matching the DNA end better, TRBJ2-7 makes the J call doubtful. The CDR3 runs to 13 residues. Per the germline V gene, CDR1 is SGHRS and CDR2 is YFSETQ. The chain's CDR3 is CASSIRQAYEQYF. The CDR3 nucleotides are TGCGCCAGCAGCATACGGCAGGCTTACGAGCAGTACTTC.

In DNA form, the CDR3 reads TGCGCCAGCAGCCGCGTAGGGGGTATTTACGAGCAGTACTTC. Protein sequence: CASSRVGGIYEQYF. The chain links TRBV4-3 to TRBJ2-7; TRBD1 might be the D (6 bases). CDR1 and CDR2 (germline): LGHNA, YSLEER. V lost 4 bases to trimming and J lost 4 bases, with 14 bases between them. The CDR3 totals 14 residues.

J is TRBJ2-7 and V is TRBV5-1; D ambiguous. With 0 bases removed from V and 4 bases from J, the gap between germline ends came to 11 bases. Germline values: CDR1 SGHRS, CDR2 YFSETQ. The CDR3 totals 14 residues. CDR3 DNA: TGCGCCAGCAGCTTGGAGTACCAGTCTTACGAGCAGTACTTC. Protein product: CASSLEYQSYEQYF.

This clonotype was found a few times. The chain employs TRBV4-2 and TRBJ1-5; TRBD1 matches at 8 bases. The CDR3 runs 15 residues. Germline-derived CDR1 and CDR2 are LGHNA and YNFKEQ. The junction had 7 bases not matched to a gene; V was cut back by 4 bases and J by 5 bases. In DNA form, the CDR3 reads TGTGCCAGCAGCCTCGACCGACAGGGGCATCAGCCCCAGCATTTT. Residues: CASSLDRQGHQPQHF.

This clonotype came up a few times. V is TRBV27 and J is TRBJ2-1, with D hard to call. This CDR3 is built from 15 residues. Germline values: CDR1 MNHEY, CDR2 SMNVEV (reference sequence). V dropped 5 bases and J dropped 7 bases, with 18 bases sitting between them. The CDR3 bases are TGTGCCAGCAGTACAGACATCACGGTGGGTAATGAGCAGTTCTTC. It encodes CASSTDITVGNEQFF.

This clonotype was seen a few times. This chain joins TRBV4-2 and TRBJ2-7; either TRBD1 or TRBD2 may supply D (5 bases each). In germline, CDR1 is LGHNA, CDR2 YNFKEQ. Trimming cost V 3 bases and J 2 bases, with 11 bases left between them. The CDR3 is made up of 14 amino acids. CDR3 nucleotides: TGTGCCAGCAGCCACGGGATGGGACCCTACGAGCAGTACTTC. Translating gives CASSHGMGPYEQYF.

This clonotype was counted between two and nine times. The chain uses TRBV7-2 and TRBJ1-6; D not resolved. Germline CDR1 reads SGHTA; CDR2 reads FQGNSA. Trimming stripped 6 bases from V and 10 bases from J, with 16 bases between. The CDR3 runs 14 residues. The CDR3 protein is CASSPRLENSPLHF. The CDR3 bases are TGTGCCAGCAGTCCCAGACTAGAGAACTCACCCCTCCACTTT.

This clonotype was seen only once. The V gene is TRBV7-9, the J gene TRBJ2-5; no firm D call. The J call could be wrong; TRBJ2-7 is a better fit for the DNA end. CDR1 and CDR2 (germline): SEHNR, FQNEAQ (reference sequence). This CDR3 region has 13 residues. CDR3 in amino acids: CASSSAGWDEQYF. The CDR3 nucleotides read TGTGCCAGCAGCTCCGCCGGGTGGGACGAGCAGTACTTC.

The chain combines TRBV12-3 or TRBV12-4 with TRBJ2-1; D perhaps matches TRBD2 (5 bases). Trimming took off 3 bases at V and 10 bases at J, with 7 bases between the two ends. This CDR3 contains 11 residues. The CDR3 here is CASSFSGEQFF. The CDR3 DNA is TGTGCCAGCAGTTTTTCGGGGGAGCAGTTCTTC.

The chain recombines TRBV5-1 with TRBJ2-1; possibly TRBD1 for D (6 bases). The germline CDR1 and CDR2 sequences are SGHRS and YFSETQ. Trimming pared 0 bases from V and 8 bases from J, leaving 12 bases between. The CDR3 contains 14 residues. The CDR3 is CASSLDREMDEQFF. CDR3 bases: TGCGCCAGCAGCTTGGACAGGGAAATGGATGAGCAGTTCTTC.

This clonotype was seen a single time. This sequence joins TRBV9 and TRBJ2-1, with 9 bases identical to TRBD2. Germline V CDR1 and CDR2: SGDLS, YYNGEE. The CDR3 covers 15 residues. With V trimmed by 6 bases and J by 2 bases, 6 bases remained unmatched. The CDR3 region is CASTISGGPYNEQFF. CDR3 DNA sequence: TGTGCCAGCACCATAAGCGGGGGGCCCTACAATGAGCAGTTCTTC.

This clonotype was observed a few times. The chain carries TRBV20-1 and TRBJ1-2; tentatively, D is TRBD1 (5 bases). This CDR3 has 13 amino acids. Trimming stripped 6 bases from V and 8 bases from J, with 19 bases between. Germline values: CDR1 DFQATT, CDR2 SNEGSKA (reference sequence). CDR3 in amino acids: CSAQGPNEVGYTF. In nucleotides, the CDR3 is TGCAGTGCCCAGGGACCTAACGAGGTGGGCTACACCTTC.

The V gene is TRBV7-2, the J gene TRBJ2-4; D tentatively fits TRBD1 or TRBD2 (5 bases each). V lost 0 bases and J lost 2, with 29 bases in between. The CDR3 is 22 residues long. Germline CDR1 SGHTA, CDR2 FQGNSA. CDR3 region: CASSLAGNVGTAISLPKNIQYF. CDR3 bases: TGTGCCAGCAGCTTAGCGGGAAATGTAGGGACGGCCATCTCCCTCCCCAAAAACATTCAGTACTTC.

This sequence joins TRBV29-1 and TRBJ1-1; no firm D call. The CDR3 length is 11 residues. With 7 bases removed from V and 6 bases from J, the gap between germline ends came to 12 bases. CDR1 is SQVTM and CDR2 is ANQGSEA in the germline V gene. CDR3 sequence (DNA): TGCAGCGCCCTGGTACAGCCTGAAGCTTTCTTT. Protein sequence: CSALVQPEAFF.

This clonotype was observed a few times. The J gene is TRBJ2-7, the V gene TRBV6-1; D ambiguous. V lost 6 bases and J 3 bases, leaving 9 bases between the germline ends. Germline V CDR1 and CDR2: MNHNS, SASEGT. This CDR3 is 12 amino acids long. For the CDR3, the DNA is TGTGCCAGCAGGCGAAAGAACTACGAGCAGTACTTC. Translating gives CASRRKNYEQYF.

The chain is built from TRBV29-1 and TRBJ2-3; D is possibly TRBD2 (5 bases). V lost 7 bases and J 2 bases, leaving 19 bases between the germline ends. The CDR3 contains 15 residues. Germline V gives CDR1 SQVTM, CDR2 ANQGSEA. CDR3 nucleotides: TGCAGCGCTGGATACGCGGGCGGTCTCACAGATACGCAGTATTTT. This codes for CSAGYAGGLTDTQYF.

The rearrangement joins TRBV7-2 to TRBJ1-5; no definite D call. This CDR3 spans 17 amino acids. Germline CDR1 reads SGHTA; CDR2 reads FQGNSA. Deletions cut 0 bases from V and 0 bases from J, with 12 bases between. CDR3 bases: TGTGCCAGCAGCTTAGCGCTTCCGGTATATAGCAATCAGCCCCAGCATTTT. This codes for CASSLALPVYSNQPQHF.

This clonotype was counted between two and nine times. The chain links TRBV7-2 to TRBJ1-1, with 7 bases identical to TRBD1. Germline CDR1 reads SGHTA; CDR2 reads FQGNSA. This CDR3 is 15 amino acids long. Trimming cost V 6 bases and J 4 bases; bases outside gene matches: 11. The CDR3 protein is CASSREAGQRTEAFF. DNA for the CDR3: TGTGCCAGCAGTCGAGAAGCGGGACAGCGCACTGAAGCTTTCTTT.

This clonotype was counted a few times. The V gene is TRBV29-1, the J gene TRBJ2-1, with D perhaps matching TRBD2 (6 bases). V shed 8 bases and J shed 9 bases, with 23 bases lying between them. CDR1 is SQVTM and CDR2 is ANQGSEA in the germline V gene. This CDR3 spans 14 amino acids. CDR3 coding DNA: TGCAGCACCGAGCGGGTCCAATTCCGAGGTGAGCAGTTCTTC. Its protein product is CSTERVQFRGEQFF.

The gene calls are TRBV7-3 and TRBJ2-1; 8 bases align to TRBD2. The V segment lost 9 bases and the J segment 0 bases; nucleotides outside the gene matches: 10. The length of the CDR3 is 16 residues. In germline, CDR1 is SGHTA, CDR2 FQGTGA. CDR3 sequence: CASASGAGGSYNEQFF. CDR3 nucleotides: TGTGCCAGTGCTTCGGGGGCGGGGGGCTCCTACAATGAGCAGTTCTTC.

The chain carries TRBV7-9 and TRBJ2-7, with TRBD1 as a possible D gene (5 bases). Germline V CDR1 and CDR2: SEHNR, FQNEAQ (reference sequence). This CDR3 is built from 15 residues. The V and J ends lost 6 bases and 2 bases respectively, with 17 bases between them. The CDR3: CASSWGENKAYEQYF. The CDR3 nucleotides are TGTGCCAGCAGTTGGGGCGAGAATAAGGCCTACGAGCAGTACTTC. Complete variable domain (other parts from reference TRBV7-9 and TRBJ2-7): DTGVSQNPRHKITKRGQNVTFRCDPISEHNRLYWYRQTLGQGPEFLTYFQNEAQLEKSRLLSDRFSAERPKGSFSTLEIQRTEQGDSAMYLCASSWGENKAYEQYFGPGTRLTVT.

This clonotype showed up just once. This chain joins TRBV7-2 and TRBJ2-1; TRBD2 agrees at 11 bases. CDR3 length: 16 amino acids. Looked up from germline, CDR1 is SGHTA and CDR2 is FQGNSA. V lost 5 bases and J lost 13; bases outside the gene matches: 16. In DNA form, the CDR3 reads TGTGCCAGCAGCCTACCTACTAGCGGGGGCCGGGAGACCCAGTTCTTC. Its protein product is CASSLPTSGGRETQFF.

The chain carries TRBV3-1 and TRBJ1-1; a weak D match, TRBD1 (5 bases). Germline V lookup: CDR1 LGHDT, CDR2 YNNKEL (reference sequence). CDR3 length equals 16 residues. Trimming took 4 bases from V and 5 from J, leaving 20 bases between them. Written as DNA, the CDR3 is TGTGCCAGCAGCCGGCAAAAGACGGGGCCGGGGACTGAAGCTTTCTTT. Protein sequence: CASSRQKTGPGTEAFF.

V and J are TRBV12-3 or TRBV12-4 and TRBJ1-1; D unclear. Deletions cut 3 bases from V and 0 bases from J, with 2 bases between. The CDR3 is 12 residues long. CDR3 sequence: CASSFVNTEAFF. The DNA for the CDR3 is TGTGCCAGCAGTTTTGTGAACACTGAAGCTTTCTTT.

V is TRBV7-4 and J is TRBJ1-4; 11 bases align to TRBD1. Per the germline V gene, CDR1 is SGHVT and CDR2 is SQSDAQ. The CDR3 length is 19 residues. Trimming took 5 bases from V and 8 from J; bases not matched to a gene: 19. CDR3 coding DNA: TGTGCCAGCAGCCGGCGGGACAGGGGGATCGGGGCACTATTGGAAAAACTGTTTTTT. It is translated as CASSRRDRGIGALLEKLFF.

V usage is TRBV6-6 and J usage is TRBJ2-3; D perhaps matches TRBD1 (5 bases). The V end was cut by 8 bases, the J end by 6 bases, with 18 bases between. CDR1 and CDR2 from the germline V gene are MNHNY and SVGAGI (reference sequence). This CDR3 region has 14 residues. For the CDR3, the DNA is TGTGCCAGCGGAGCAGGGCAGTCAGGTGATACGCAGTATTTT. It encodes CASGAGQSGDTQYF.

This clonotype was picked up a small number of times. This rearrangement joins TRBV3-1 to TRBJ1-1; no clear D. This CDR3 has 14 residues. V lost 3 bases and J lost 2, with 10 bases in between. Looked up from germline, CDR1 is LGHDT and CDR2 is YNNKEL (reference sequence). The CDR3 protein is CASSHGWSNTEAFF. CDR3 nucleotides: TGTGCCAGCAGCCACGGGTGGTCTAACACTGAAGCTTTCTTT.

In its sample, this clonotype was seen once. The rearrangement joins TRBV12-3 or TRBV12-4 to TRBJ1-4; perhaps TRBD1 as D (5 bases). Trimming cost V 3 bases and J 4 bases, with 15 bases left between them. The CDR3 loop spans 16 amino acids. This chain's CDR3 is CASSLGRGRGNEKLFF. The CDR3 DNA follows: TGTGCCAGCAGTTTGGGTCGTGGGAGGGGTAATGAAAAACTGTTTTTT.

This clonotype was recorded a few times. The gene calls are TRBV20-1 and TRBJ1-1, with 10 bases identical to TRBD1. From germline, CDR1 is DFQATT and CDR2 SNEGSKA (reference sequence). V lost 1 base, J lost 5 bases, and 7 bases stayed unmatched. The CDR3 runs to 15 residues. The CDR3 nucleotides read TGCAGTGCTAGAGGCCCGGACAGGGGGAGGACTGAAGCTTTCTTT. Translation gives CSARGPDRGRTEAFF.